One sample yielded the 20 T cell receptor beta chains listed below, sequenced in a study of blood T cell repertoires in COVID-19. The table came from immunoSEQ multiplex PCR; TCRdb's copy has only in-frame clones and leaves some out. The data show around 220,000 clones, around 87% seen once. Specimen: peripheral blood. Source of these receptors: a woman in her fifties or sixties with COVID-19, enrolled during active disease.

The chain joins TRBV30 to TRBJ2-7, with D perhaps TRBD2 (6 bases). The V end lost 8 bases, the J end lost 5 bases, and 19 bases lay between the germline ends. The CDR3 sequence is 13 residues long. Germline lookup yields CDR1 GTSNPN and CDR2 SVGIG (reference sequence). For the CDR3, the DNA is TGTGCCGGTGGAGAGGGTACGGGGGACGAGCAGTACTTC. Protein: CAGGEGTGDEQYF.

V usage is TRBV7-2 and J usage is TRBJ2-3; D is possibly TRBD2 (5 bases). The CDR3 totals 14 residues. V was pared by 1 base and J by 2 bases, with 7 bases between. Germline V lookup: CDR1 SGHTA, CDR2 FQGNSA. CDR3 protein: CASSLEGVTDTQYF. DNA for the CDR3: TGTGCCAGCAGCTTAGAGGGAGTCACAGATACGCAGTATTTT.

The chain has TRBV28 and TRBJ1-2; 9 bases are a match to TRBD1. V lost 2 bases to trimming and J lost 7 bases; unmatched junction nucleotides: 20. The CDR3 has 19 amino acids. Germline CDR1 is MDHEN and CDR2 is SYDVKM. The CDR3 spells CASSLGLSIRTGGAFGYTF. In DNA, the CDR3 is TGTGCCAGCAGTTTAGGATTGTCAATCAGAACAGGGGGCGCGTTTGGCTACACCTTC.

This clone was recorded at least ten times. The chain combines TRBV3-1 (or the pseudogene TRBV3-2) with TRBJ1-1; 9 nucleotides match TRBD1. Losses at the gene ends were 4 bases for V and 3 bases for J; bases not matched to a gene: 18. The CDR3 totals 19 residues. The germline V gene encodes CDR1 LGHDT and CDR2 YNNKEL (reference sequence). The CDR3 sequence: CASSLDRGWSDSIHTEAFF. CDR3 coding DNA: TGTGCCAGCAGCCTGGACAGGGGCTGGAGTGATTCAATCCACACTGAAGCTTTCTTT.

The chain combines TRBV12-3 or TRBV12-4 with TRBJ2-7; D unclear. V lost 2 bases and J 7 bases, leaving 12 bases between the germline ends. This CDR3 is built from 13 residues. CDR3 in DNA: TGTGCCAGCAGTTTAAGCTCCCTAGGAGAGCAGTACGTC. Translation gives CASSLSSLGEQYV.

This clone was counted only a few times. The chain carries TRBV3-1 (or the pseudogene TRBV3-2) and TRBJ2-1; D gene uncertain. Germline V gives CDR1 LGHDT, CDR2 YNNKEL (reference sequence). This CDR3 is built from 15 residues. V was shortened by 0 bases and J by 4 bases, with 10 bases between the two germline ends. In DNA, the CDR3 is TGTGCCAGCAGCCAAGATCACCCCAGGTACAATGAGCAGTTCTTC. Its translation is CASSQDHPRYNEQFF.

This clone has just one count. The chain carries TRBV19 and TRBJ2-1, with D perhaps matching TRBD2 (6 bases). The V gene's germline CDR1 is LNHDA and CDR2 SQIVND (reference sequence). V was cut by 2 bases and J by 8 bases, with 10 bases left in between. CDR3 length: 13 amino acids. The CDR3 DNA sequence: TGTGCCAGTAGTATACGGGTAGCGGATGAGCAGTTCTTC. Protein sequence: CASSIRVADEQFF.

The J gene is TRBJ2-3, the V gene TRBV6-4; 9 bases map to TRBD2. Germline CDR1 reads MRHNA; CDR2 reads SNTAGT. V was clipped by 3 bases and J by 7 bases; unmatched bases: 8. This CDR3 contains 15 residues. The CDR3 here is CASSEGGGGAHTQYF. In DNA form, the CDR3 reads TGTGCCAGCAGTGAAGGCGGCGGGGGGGCCCATACGCAGTATTTT.

This clone has more than one count but fewer than ten. The rearrangement links TRBV5-6 to TRBJ1-5, with 7 bases that match TRBD1. CDR1 is SGHDT, CDR2 YYEEEE, per germline. The CDR3 totals 15 residues. With 0 bases clipped from V and 7 bases from J, the junction kept 7 bases outside the gene matches. CDR3 DNA sequence: TGTGCCAGCAGCTTGGGAAGGGGGCGAGGCCAGCCCCAGCATTTT. It is translated as CASSLGRGRGQPQHF.

The genes are TRBV10-2 and TRBJ1-2; D is ambiguous. The CDR3 loop spans 15 amino acids. V lost 1 base and J lost 1, with 10 bases in between. Germline V gene sequence: CDR1 WSHSY, CDR2 SAAADI. This chain's CDR3 is CASSEWESSNYGYTF. Here the CDR3 DNA reads TGCGCCAGCAGTGAGTGGGAGAGTAGTAACTATGGCTACACCTTC.

This clone showed up just once. The rearrangement uses TRBV9 and TRBJ2-6, with a weak D call TRBD1 (5 bases). CDR1 and CDR2 (germline): SGDLS, YYNGEE. The ends were cut back, 0 bases at V and 4 bases at J, with 14 bases in the middle. The CDR3 is 17 residues long. This CDR3 is CASSVGQRGPGANVLTF. CDR3 DNA: TGTGCCAGCAGCGTAGGACAGCGAGGCCCCGGGGCCAACGTCCTGACTTTC.

The V call is TRBV29-1, the J call TRBJ2-7; weak D call: TRBD1 (5 bases). Deletions cut 6 bases from V and 6 bases from J, with 15 bases between. Germline CDR1 reads SQVTM; CDR2 reads ANQGSEA. The CDR3 consists of 12 residues. CDR3 sequence (DNA): TGCAGCGTCGCCCAGGGAATGGGCGAGCAGTACTTC. This gives the protein CSVAQGMGEQYF.

The sample holds one count of this clone. The gene calls are TRBV30 and TRBJ2-2; the match to TRBD1 covers 10 bases. The CDR3 contains 16 residues. Trimming took 4 bases from V and 4 from J; bases not matched to a gene: 9. The germline gives CDR1 GTSNPN, CDR2 SVGIG (reference sequence). CDR3 sequence (DNA): TGTGCCTGGACCACCTCCGGGACAGGGGTCACCGGGGAGCTGTTTTTT. Its translation: CAWTTSGTGVTGELFF.

This sequence joins TRBV19 and TRBJ1-4, with TRBD1 matching over 8 bases. This CDR3 contains 14 residues. V dropped 6 bases and J dropped 6; count of bases not matched to a gene: 6. In germline, CDR1 is LNHDA, CDR2 SQIVND (reference sequence). The CDR3 DNA reads TGTGCCAGTAGCTTGACAGGGGTCGATGAAAAACTGTTTTTT. Protein sequence: CASSLTGVDEKLFF.

The chain combines TRBV28 with TRBJ2-7, with TRBD1 as a possible D gene (6 bases). Per the germline V gene, CDR1 is MDHEN and CDR2 is SYDVKM. CDR3 size: 12 residues. V shed 6 bases and J shed 3 bases, with 9 bases lying between them. In DNA, the CDR3 is TGTGCCAGCAGCTCAGGGGACTACGAGCAGTACGTC. The encoded protein is CASSSGDYEQYV.

This clone was found a few times. The chain is built from TRBV9 and TRBJ2-1, with 10 bases that match TRBD2. The V gene end was trimmed by 1 base and the J gene end by 2 bases; junction bases not matched to a gene: 0. From germline, CDR1 is SGDLS and CDR2 YYNGEE. CDR3 length: 15 residues. As DNA, the CDR3 is TGTGCCAGCAGCGTACTAGCGGGGGCCTACAATGAGCAGTTCTTC. Its translation is CASSVLAGAYNEQFF.

This clone turned up a few times. This chain uses TRBV18 with TRBJ1-6, with TRBD1 matching 10 bases. The CDR3 is 16 residues long. V shed 4 bases, J shed 7 bases, and the junction held 7 bases outside the gene matches. The germline CDR1 and CDR2 sequences are KGHSH and LQKENI. This chain's CDR3 is CASSHMEDRGNSPLHF. DNA of the CDR3: TGTGCCAGCTCACACATGGAGGACAGGGGGAATTCACCCCTCCACTTT. Filled out from reference TRBV18 and TRBJ1-6, the complete variable domain reads NAGVMQNPRHLVRRRGQEARLRCSPMKGHSHVYWYRQLPEEGLKFMVYLQKENIIDESGMPKERFSAEFPKEGPSILRIQQVVRGDSAAYFCASSHMEDRGNSPLHFGNGTRLTVT.

This clone was detected once. This rearrangement joins TRBV2 to TRBJ1-1; 8 bases line up with TRBD1. Trimming took 6 bases from V and 2 from J; bases not matched to a gene: 2. This CDR3 region has 13 residues. Germline loops: CDR1 SNHLY, CDR2 FYNNEI. CDR3 protein: CASRGTGNTEAFF. CDR3 coding DNA: TGTGCCAGCAGGGGGACAGGCAACACTGAAGCTTTCTTT.

The chain links TRBV19 to TRBJ2-2; 9 nucleotides match TRBD1. Germline V gene lookup returns CDR1 LNHDA and CDR2 SQIVND (reference sequence). V shed 3 bases and J 2 bases; nucleotides not matched to a gene: 7. There are 17 residues in the CDR3. This CDR3 reads CASSMGQGRYNTGELFF. The CDR3 nucleotides are TGTGCCAGTAGTATGGGACAGGGACGGTATAACACCGGGGAGCTGTTTTTT.

V usage is TRBV5-1 and J usage is TRBJ1-1; TRBD1 might be the D (5 bases). With 0 bases removed from V and 0 bases from J, the gap between germline ends came to 9 bases. The CDR3 contains 15 residues. The germline V gene has CDR1 SGHRS and CDR2 YFSETQ. The CDR3 protein is CASSLAGGVNTEAFF. In DNA form, the CDR3 reads TGCGCCAGCAGCTTGGCCGGGGGGGTGAACACTGAAGCTTTCTTT.